Sequencing of this T cell receptor beta chain was carried out in a study of shared clonotypes between healthy human individuals. Study-wide background: Serving as donors were two women and a few men, whose ages spanned 18 to 49. Per-donor plates numbered three CD4 naive, three CD4 memory, two CD8 naive and one CD8 memory.

The CDR3 loop spans 15 amino acids. Trimming took 5 bases from V and 6 from J, leaving 14 bases between them. Germline CDR1 is MNHNS and CDR2 is SASEGT. Here immunoSEQ multiplex PCR was the method, and the copy in TCRdb shows in-frame clones only, minus some. The table has some 2.1 million clones, 85% to 95% seen once. Sequencing was performed on naive CD4+ T cells sorted from blood. Subset here: CD45RA+ positively selected. The chain has TRBV6-1 and TRBJ1-6; D not resolved. The clonotype comes from a man aged 18 to 29 in good health. CDR3 coding DNA: TGTGCCAGCAGTAACCAGGTAGCCGGTAATTCACCCCTCCACTTT. Its protein is CASSNQVAGNSPLHF.